The text below deals with one T cell receptor (beta chain). Its antigen is not yet known. Base qualities are missing; no much larger clone stands one base away. This specimen comes from a study of blood T cell repertoires in COVID-19 (dated by TCRdb to the early 2020s). With regard to the full study: Samples from collaborators originated in the United States, Italy and Spain and spanned both the acute and convalescent phases of COVID-19. The material from the prospective study consisted of cDNA or gDNA derived from T cells, B-cell-depleted T cells, or PBMCs. The dataset comprised deeply sampled blood TCRbeta repertoires from subjects exposed to, actively infected with, or recovered from COVID-19. The repertoires were released in a freely available public database meant as a resource for research on the immune response to SARS-CoV-2. Samples came from the ongoing ImmuneRACE study (first 160 participants) plus 1,254 subjects from 6 global collaborators. A de-identified subject ID, COVID-19 status, age in years and sex were almost always included in the sample metadata. HLA class I and class II types, where available, came from metadata supplied by the sample provider rather than from assay-based typing. Overall study outcomes, separate from this receptor: Clinical and demographic metadata were provided uncurated, with the amount varying by source and participant.

The CDR3 contains 13 residues, cysteine and phenylalanine counted. The retained sequence is limited to the CDR3, 39 bases, with the frame set at the first base. CDR1 and CDR2, looked up from the germline V gene, are MNHEY and SVGEGT. Trimming removed 0 bases from V and 5 bases from J, leaving 5 bases between the germline ends. In Seattle, one collaborating source enrolled patients while the infection was active and tracked those patients longitudinally over the course of disease. The collaborating institutions used their own protocols to collect whole blood in K2EDTA tubes. For TCRbeta analysis, collaborator samples were shipped as frozen whole blood, as isolated PBMCs, or as DNA extracted from either sample type. TCRbeta CDR3 regions were amplified from genomic DNA by means of the immunoSEQ Assay, a bias-controlled multiplex PCR. In the original analysis: The number of nucleated cells in each sample was estimated by amplification of reference gene primers within the assay. Sequence reads were collapsed and filtered to measure the absolute abundance of every unique TCRbeta CDR3 rearrangement. For each sample, productive Simpson clonality was calculated as the square root of Simpson's diversity index across productive rearrangements. TCRdb took this table from immuneACCESS and kept in-frame rearrangements with V and J called. Such tables lack part of the clones; where checked against another copy, unresolved V genes explain under half of the gap, and the rest is unexplained. The V and J calls and clone size are taken from that table; D and trimming were inferred from the DNA. Across this sample there are 200,000 or so clones, with 84% seen only once. The ten largest clones add up to roughly a tenth of the sample.

Sequencing was carried out using peripheral blood. The chain uses TRBV6-2 or TRBV6-3 and TRBJ1-5, with the D gene not confidently named. The TCR sequence derives from a woman at least 80 years old with COVID-19, enrolled during active disease. The sequenced DNA is TGTGCCAGCAGTTACTCGTTCGATCAGCCCCAGCATTTT. Translated, it reads CASSYSFDQPQHF.